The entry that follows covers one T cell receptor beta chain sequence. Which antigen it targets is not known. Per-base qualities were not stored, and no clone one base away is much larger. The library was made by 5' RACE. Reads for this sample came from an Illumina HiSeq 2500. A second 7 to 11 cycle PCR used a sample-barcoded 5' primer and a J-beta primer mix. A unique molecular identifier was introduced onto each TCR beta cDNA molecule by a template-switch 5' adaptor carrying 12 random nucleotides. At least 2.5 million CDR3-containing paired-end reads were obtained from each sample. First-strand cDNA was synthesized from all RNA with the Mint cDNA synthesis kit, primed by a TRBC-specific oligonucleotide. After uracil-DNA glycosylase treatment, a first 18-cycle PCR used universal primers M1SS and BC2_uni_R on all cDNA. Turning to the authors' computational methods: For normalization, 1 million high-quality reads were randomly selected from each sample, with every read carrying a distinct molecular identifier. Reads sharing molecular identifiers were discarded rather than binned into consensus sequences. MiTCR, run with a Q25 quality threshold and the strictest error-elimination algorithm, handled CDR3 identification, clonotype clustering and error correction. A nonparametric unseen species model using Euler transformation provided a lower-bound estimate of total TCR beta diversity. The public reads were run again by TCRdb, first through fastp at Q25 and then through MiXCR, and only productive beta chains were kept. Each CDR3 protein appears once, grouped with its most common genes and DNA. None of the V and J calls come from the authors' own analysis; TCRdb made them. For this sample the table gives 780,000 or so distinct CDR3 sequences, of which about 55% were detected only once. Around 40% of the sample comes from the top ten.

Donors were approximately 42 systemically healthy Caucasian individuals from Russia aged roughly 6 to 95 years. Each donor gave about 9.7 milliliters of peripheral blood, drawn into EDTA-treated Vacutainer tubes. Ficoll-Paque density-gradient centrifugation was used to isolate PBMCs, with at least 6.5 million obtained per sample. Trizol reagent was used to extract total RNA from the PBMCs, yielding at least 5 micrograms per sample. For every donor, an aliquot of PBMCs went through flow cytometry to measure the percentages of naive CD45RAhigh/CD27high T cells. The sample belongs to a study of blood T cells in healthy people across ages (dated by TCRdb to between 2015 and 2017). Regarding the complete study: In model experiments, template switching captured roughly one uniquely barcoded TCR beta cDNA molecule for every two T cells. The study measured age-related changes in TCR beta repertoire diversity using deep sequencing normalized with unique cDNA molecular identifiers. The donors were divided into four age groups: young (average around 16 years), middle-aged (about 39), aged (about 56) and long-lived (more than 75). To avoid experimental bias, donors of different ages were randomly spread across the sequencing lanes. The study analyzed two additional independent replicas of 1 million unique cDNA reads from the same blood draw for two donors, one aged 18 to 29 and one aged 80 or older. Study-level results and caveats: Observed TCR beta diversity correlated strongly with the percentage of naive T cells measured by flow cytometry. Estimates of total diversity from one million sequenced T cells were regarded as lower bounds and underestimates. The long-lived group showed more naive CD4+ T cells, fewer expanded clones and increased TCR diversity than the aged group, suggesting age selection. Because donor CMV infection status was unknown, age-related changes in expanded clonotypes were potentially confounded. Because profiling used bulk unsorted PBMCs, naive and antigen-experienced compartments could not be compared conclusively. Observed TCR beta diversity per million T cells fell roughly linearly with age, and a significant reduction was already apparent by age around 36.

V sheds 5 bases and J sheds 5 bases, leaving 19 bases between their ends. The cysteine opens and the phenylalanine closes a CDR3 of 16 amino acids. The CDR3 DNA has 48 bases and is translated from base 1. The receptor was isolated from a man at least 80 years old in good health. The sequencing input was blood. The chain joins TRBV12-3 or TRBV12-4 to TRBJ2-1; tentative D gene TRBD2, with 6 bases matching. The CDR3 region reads CASSPSVRDFHNEQFF. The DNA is TGTGCCAGCAGTCCCAGCGTTCGGGACTTCCACAATGAGCAGTTCTTC.